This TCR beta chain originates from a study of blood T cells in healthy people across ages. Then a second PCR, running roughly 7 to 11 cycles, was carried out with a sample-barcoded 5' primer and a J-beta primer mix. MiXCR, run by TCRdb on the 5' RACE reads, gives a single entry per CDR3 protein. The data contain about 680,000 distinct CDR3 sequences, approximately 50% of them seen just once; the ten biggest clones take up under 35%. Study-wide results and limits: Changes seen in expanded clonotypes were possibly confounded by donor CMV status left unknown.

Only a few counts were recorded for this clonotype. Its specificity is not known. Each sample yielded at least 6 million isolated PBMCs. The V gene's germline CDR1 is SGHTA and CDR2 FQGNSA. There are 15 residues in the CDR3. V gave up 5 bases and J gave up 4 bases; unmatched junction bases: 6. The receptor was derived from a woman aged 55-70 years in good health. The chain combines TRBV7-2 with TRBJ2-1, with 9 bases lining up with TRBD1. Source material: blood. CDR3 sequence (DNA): TGTGCCAGCAGCCGTGGACAGGGGAAATACAATGAGCAGTTCTTC. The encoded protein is CASSRGQGKYNEQFF.